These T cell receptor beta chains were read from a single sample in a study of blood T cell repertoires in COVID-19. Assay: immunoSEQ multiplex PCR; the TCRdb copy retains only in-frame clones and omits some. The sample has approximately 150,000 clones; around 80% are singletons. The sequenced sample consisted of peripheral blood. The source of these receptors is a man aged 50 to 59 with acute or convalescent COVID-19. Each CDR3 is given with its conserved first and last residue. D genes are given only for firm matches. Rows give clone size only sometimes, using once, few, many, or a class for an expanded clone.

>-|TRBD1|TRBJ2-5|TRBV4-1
TGCGCCAGCAAAAAGGGGGGACAGGGGCAAGAGACCCAGTACTTC
CASKKGGQGQETQYF
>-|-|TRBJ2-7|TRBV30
TGTGCCTGGAGTGATTTCGGGAGACCTCCCTACGAGCAGTACTTC
CAWSDFGRPPYEQYF
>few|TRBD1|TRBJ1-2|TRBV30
TGTGCCTGGAGTGTACCGACAGGGGGGTTGGGCTACACCTTC
CAWSVPTGGLGYTF
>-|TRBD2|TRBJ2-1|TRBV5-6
TGTGCCAGCAGCTTAGTGAGCGGGGGCCAGTTCTTC
CASSLVSGGQFF
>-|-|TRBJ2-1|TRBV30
TGTGCCTGGAGTGCCAGTAGCCGGAATGAGCAGTTCTTC
CAWSASSRNEQFF
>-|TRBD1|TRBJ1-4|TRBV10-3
TGTGCCATCAGCTCCGGGACAGGGAATGAAAAACTGTTTTTT
CAISSGTGNEKLFF
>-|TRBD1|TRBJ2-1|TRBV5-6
TGTGCCAGCAGCCTGTTGACCGGGACAGGGTCCTTCAATGAGCAGTTCTTC
CASSLLTGTGSFNEQFF
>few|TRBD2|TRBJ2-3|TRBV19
TGTGCCAGTAATCGCGCTAGCGGGGGGCAAGATACGCAGTATTTT
CASNRASGGQDTQYF
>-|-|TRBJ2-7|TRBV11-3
TGTGCCAGCAGCCCAAGGACAGATAACTACGAGCAGTACTTC
CASSPRTDNYEQYF
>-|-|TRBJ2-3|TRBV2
TGTGCCAGCAGTGAAGGTAGCGGGGCCAGGGGGGGCACAGATACGCAGTATTTT
CASSEGSGARGGTDTQYF
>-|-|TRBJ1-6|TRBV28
TGTGCCAGCAGTTTTGTGGGGACACAGAATAATTCACCCCTCCACTTT
CASSFVGTQNNSPLHF
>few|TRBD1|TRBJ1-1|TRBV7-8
TGTGCCAGCAGCCCCAGGACAGGGCGACTTAACACTGAAGCTTTCTTT
CASSPRTGRLNTEAFF
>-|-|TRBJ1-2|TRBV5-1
TGCGCCAGCAGCCCTGAACAGGGTAACTATGGCTACACCTTC
CASSPEQGNYGYTF
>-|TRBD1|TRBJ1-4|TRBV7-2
TGTGCCAGCAGCCAGGGGGCAACTAATGAAAAACTGTTTTTT
CASSQGATNEKLFF
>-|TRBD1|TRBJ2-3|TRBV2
TGTGCCGGAACAGGGGGCTCCACAGATACGCAGTATTTT
CAGTGGSTDTQYF
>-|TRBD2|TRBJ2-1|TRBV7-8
TGTGCCAGCAGCCTTAGGGGGACTAGCGGGGGGCGAGGAGAGCAGTTCTTC
CASSLRGTSGGRGEQFF
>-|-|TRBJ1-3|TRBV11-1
TGTGCCAGCAGCCCCCCGTCTGGAAACACCATATATTTT
CASSPPSGNTIYF
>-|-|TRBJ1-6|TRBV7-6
TGTGCCAGCAGCTTAGACAGGGTTTCACCCCTCCACTTT
CASSLDRVSPLHF
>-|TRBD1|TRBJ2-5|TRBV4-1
TGCGCCAGCAGCAACGACAGGGCCTTTTGGAGGGAGACCCAGTACTTC
CASSNDRAFWRETQYF
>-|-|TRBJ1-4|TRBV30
TGTGCCTGGAGTACCGGGATTGAAAAACTGTTTTTT
CAWSTGIEKLFF